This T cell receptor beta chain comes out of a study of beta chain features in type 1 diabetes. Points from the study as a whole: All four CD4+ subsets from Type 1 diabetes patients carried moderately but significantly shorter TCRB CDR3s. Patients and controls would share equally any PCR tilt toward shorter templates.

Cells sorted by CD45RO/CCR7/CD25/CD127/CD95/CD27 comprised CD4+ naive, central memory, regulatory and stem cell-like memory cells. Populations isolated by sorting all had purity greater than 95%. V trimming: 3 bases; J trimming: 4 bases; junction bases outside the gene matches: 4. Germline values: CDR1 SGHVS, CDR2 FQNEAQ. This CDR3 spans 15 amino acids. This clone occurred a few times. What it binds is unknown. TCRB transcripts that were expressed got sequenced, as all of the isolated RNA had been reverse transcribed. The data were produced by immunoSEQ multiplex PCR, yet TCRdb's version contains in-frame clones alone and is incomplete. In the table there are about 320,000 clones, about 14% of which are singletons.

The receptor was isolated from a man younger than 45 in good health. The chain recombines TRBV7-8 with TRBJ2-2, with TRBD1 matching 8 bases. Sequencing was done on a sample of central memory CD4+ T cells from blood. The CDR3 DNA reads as TGTGCCAGCAGCTTCAGGGGGCGTCCCACCGGGGAGCTGTTTTTT. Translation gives CASSFRGRPTGELFF.